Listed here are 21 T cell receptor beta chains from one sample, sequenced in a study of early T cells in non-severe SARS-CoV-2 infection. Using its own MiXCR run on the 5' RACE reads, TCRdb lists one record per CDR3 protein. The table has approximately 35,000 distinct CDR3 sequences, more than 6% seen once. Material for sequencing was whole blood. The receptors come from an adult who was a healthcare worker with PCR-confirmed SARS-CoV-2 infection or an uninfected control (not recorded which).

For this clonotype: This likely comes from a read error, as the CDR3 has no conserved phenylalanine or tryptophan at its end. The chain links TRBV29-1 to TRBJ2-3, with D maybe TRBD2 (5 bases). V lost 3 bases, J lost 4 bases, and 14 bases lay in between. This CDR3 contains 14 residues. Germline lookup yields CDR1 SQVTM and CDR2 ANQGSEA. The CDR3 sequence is CSVDTEVRADTQYS. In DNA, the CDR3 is TGCAGCGTTGACACGGAGGTTCGGGCAGATACGCAGTATTCT.

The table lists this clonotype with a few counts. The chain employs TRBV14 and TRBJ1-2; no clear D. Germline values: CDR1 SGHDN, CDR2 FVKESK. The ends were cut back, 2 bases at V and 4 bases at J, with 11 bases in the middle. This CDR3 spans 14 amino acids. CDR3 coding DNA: TGTGCCAGCAGCCAATGGGATGACGGCTATGGCTACACCTTC. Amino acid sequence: CASSQWDDGYGYTF. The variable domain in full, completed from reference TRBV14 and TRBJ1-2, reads EAGVTQFPSHSVIEKGQTVTLRCDPISGHDNLYWYRRVMGKEIKFLLHFVKESKQDESGMPNNRFLAERTGGTYSTLKVQPAELEDSGVYFCASSQWDDGYGYTFGSGTRLTVV.

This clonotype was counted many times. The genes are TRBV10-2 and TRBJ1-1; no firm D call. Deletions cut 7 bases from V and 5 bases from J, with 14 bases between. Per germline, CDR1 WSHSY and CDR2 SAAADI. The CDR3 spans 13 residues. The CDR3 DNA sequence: TGCGCCAGCAACAACTTCGAGGGAACTGAAGCTTTCTTT. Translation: CASNNFEGTEAFF.

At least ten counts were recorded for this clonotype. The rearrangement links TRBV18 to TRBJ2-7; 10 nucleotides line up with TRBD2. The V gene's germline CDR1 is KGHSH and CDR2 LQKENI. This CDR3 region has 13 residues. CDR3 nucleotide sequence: TGTGCGGGGACTAGCGAAAGCTCCTACGAGCAGTACTTC. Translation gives CAGTSESSYEQYF.

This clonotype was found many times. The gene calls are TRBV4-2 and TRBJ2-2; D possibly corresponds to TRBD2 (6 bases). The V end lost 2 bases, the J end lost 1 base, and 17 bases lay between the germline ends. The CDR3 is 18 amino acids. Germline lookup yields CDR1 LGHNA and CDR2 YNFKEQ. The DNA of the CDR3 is TGTGCCAGCAGCCAACAGGATAGGGGACTTGGGAACACCGGGGAGCTGTTTTTT. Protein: CASSQQDRGLGNTGELFF.

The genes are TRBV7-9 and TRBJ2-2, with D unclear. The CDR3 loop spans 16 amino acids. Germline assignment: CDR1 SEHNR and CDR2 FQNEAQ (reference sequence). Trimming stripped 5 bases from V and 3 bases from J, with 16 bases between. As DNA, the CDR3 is TGTGCCAGCAGCCCTCGGCAGGCCGCGGACACCGGGGAGCTGTTTTTT. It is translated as CASSPRQAADTGELFF.

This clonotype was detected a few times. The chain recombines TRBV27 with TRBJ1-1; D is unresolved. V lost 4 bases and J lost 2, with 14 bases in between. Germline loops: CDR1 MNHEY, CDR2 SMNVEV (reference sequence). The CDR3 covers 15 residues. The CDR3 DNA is TGTGCCAGCAGTTCACCACGTCAGATTAACACTGAAGCTTTCTTT. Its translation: CASSSPRQINTEAFF.

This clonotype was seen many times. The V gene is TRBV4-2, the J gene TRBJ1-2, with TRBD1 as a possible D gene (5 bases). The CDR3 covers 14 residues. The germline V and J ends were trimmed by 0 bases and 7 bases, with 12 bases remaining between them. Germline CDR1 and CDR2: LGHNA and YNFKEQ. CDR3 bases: TGTGCCAGCAGCCAAGATCCCCTGGGGACTGGCTACACCTTC. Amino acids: CASSQDPLGTGYTF.

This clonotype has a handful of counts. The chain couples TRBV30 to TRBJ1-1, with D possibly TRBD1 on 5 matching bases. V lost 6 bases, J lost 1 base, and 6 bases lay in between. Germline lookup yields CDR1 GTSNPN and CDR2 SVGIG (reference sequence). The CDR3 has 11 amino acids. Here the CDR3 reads CACQGNTEAFF. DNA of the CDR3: TGTGCCTGTCAGGGGAACACTGAAGCTTTCTTT.

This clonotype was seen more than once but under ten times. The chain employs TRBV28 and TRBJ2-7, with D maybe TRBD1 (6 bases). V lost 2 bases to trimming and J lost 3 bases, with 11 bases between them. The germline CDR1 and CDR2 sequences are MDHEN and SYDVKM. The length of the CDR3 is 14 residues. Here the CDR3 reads CASSLGGRGYEQYF. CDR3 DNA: TGTGCCAGCAGTTTAGGGGGCAGGGGCTACGAGCAGTACTTC.

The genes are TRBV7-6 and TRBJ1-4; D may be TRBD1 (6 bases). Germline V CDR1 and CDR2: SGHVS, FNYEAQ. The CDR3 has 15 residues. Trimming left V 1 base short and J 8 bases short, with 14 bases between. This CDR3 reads CASSLVAGGKEKLFF. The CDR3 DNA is TGTGCCAGCAGCTTAGTGGCCGGGGGCAAAGAAAAACTGTTTTTT.

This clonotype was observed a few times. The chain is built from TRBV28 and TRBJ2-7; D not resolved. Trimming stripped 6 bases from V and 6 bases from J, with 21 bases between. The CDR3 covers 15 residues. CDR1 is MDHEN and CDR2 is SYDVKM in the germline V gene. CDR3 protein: CASSPMSPSPGEQYF. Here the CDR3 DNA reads TGTGCCAGCAGCCCAATGTCCCCATCTCCCGGCGAGCAGTACTTC.

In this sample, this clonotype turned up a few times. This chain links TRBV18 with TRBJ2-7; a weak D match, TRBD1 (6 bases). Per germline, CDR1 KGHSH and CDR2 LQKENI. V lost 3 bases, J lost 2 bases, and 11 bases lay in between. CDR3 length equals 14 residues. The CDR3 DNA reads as TGTGCCAGCTCACCTTGGGGGCGTCCCTACGAGCAGTACTTC. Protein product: CASSPWGRPYEQYF.

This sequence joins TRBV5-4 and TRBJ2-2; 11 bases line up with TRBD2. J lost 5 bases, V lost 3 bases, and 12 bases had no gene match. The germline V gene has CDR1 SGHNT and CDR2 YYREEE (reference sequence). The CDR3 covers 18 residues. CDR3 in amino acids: CASSSKTSGIVRTGELFF. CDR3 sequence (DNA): TGTGCCAGCAGCTCGAAGACTAGCGGGATAGTAAGAACCGGGGAGCTGTTTTTT.

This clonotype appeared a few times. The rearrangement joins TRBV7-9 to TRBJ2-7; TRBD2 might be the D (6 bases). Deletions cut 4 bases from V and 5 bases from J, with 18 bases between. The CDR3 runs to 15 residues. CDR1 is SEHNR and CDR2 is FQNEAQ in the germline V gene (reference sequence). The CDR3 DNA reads TGTGCCAGCAGCTGGGGTAGCGGAGAGACCCACGAGCAGTACTTC. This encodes CASSWGSGETHEQYF.

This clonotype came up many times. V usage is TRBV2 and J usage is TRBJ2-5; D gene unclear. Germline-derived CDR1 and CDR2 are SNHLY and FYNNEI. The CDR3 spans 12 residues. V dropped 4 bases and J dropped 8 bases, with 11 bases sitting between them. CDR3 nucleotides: TGTGCCAGCAGTGTGATAGACATAACCCAGTACTTC. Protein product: CASSVIDITQYF. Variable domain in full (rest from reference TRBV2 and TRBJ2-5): EPEVTQTPSHQVTQMGQEVILRCVPISNHLYFYWYRQILGQKVEFLVSFYNNEISEKSEIFDDQFSVERPDGSNFTLKIRSTKLEDSAMYFCASSVIDITQYFGPGTRLLVL.

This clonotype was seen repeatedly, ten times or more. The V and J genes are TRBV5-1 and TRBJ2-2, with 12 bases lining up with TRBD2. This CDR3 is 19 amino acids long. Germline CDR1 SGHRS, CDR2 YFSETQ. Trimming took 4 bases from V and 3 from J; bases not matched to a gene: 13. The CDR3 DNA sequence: TGCGCCAGCAGCCCGAAGACTAGCGGGAGTATGTACGACACCGGGGAGCTGTTTTTT. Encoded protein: CASSPKTSGSMYDTGELFF.

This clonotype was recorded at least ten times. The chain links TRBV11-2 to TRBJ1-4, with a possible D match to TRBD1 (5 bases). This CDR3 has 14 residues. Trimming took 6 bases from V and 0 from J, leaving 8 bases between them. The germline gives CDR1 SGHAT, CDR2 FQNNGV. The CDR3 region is CASRRGATNEKLFF. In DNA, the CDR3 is TGTGCCAGCAGGAGGGGTGCAACTAATGAAAAACTGTTTTTT. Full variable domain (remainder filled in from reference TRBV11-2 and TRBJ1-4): EAGVAQSPRYKIIEKRQSVAFWCNPISGHATLYWYQQILGQGPKLLIQFQNNGVVDDSQLPKDRFSAERLKGVDSTLKIQPAKLEDSAVYLCASRRGATNEKLFFGSGTQLSVL.

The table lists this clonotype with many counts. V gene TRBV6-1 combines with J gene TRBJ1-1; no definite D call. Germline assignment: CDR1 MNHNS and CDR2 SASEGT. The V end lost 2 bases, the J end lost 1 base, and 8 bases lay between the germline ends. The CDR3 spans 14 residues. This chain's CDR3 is CASSEMASNTEAFF. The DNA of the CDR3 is TGTGCCAGCAGTGAAATGGCATCGAACACTGAAGCTTTCTTT.

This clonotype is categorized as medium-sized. The DNA of the CDR3 is TGTGCCAGCAGCTTACGGCCCGGGAGGGCCCCAATCCTTACTCCTGAGCAGTTCTTC. Translating gives CASSLRPGRAPILTPEQFF. This chain links TRBV7-2 with TRBJ2-1; 8 positions agree with TRBD2. Unmatched junction bases numbered 21, after V lost 2 bases and J lost 9 bases. Germline CDR1 is SGHTA and CDR2 is FQGNSA. The CDR3 is made up of 19 amino acids.

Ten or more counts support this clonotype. The CDR3: CASSPGLAGGSSYNEQFF. CDR3 sequence (DNA): TGTGCCAGCAGCCCGGGACTAGCGGGAGGGAGCTCCTACAATGAGCAGTTCTTC. The V call is TRBV7-3, the J call TRBJ2-1, with TRBD2 matching over 16 bases. The germline gives CDR1 SGHTA, CDR2 FQGTGA. This CDR3 comprises 18 residues. With V trimmed by 5 bases and J by 0 bases, 4 bases remained unmatched.